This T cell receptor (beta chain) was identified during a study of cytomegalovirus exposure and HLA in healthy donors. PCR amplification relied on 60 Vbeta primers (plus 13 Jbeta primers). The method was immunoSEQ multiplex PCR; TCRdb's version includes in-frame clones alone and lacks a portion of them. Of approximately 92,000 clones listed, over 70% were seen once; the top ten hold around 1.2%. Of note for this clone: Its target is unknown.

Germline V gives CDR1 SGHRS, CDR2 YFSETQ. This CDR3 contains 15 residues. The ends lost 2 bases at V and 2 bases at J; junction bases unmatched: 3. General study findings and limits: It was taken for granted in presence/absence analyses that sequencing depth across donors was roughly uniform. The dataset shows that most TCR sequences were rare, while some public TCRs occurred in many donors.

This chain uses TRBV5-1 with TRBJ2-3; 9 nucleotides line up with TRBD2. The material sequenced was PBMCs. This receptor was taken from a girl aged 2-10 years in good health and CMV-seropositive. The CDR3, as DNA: TGCGCCAGCAGCTTCGCTAGCGGGACCACAGATACGCAGTATTTT. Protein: CASSFASGTTDTQYF.